A single sample gave rise to the 10 T cell receptor beta chains below, sequenced in a study of cytomegalovirus exposure and HLA in healthy donors. The PCR ran on 60 Vbeta and 13 Jbeta primers. Only in-frame clones appear in the TCRdb table, and some are missing; sequencing was by immunoSEQ multiplex PCR. This table lists about 84,000 clones. Sequences were obtained from PBMCs. Receptor source: a man aged 50-59 years in good health and CMV-seronegative.

V is TRBV5-4 and J is TRBJ1-1; TRBD1 matches 8 bases. The ends lost 5 bases at V and 7 bases at J; junction bases unmatched: 10. The CDR3 length is 14 residues. CDR1 and CDR2 from the germline V gene are SGHNT and YYREEE (reference sequence). In DNA form, the CDR3 reads TGTGCCAGCAGTTTCGGGACAGGACTGATTGAAGCTTTCTTT. It translates to CASSFGTGLIEAFF. Full variable domain (outside the CDR3, taken from reference TRBV5-4 and TRBJ1-1): ETGVTQSPTHLIKTRGQQVTLRCSSQSGHNTVSWYQQALGQGPQFIFQYYREEENGRGNFPPRFSGLQFPNYSSELNVNALELDDSALYLCASSFGTGLIEAFFGQGTRLTVV.

The J gene is TRBJ1-6, the V gene TRBV7-2, with 10 bases lining up with TRBD1. V lost 0 bases and J lost 7; bases outside the gene matches: 0. Germline CDR1 and CDR2: SGHTA and FQGNSA. The CDR3 totals 15 residues. CDR3 residues: CASSLAGQGNSPLHF. The CDR3 bases are TGTGCCAGCAGCTTAGCGGGACAGGGGAATTCACCCCTCCACTTT.

The J gene is TRBJ2-7, the V gene TRBV5-4; tentative D call: TRBD1 (6 bases). This CDR3 is built from 13 residues. Trimming stripped 0 bases from V and 5 bases from J, with 9 bases between. Per germline, CDR1 SGHNT and CDR2 YYREEE (reference sequence). The CDR3 DNA reads as TGTGCCAGCAGCTTGGACAGGGTAGACGAGCAGTACTTC. Translating gives CASSLDRVDEQYF.

The chain uses TRBV5-1 and TRBJ1-2, with unresolved D. This CDR3 region has 12 residues. Trimming cost V 3 bases and J 4 bases, with 7 bases left between them. Per the germline V gene, CDR1 is SGHRS and CDR2 is YFSETQ. The DNA of the CDR3 is TGCGCCAGCAGCTCAGATGTCTATGGCTACACCTTC. Translated: CASSSDVYGYTF.

The chain is built from TRBV19 and TRBJ2-3; D is unclear. V was trimmed by 4 bases and J by 6 bases, leaving 17 bases between them. The CDR3 runs 15 residues. CDR1 is LNHDA, CDR2 SQIVND, per germline (reference sequence). Written as DNA, the CDR3 is TGTGCCAGTAGTACGGGTTTCGACCCAGTGGATACGCAGTATTTT. Its translation: CASSTGFDPVDTQYF.

The rearrangement joins TRBV28 to TRBJ1-6; 9 bases fit TRBD1. The germline CDR1 and CDR2 sequences are MDHEN and SYDVKM. The ends lost 5 bases at V and 9 bases at J; junction bases unmatched: 14. The length of the CDR3 is 17 residues. The CDR3 loop reads CASSAGTGSSVSSPLHF. Here the CDR3 DNA reads TGTGCCAGCAGTGCCGGGACAGGGTCTTCGGTTAGTTCACCCCTCCACTTT.

The chain links TRBV11-2 to TRBJ1-1; D is perhaps TRBD1 (5 bases). CDR1 is SGHAT and CDR2 is FQNNGV in the germline V gene. Between the trimmed V and J ends, which lost 6 bases and 2 bases, there was a span of 13 bases. The CDR3 is 14 amino acids. Here the CDR3 DNA reads TGTGCCAGCAGGACGATAAGGGGTAACACTGAAGCTTTCTTT. This gives the protein CASRTIRGNTEAFF.

The CDR3 loop reads CASSLGGQPYGYTF. CDR3 DNA sequence: TGTGCCAGCAGCTTGGGAGGACAGCCCTATGGCTACACCTTC. This chain links TRBV5-4 with TRBJ1-2; possible D gene TRBD1, 6 bases. Germline assignment: CDR1 SGHNT and CDR2 YYREEE (reference sequence). V lost 0 bases and J lost 4, with 10 bases in between. There are 14 residues in the CDR3.

The rearrangement uses TRBV5-1 and TRBJ2-2; 7 bases match TRBD1. V gave up 5 bases and J gave up 4 bases; unmatched junction bases: 5. CDR3 length equals 14 residues. In germline, CDR1 is SGHRS, CDR2 YFSETQ. The DNA of the CDR3 is TGCGCCAGCAGAGGGACAGCCAGCACCGGGGAGCTGTTTTTT. As protein: CASRGTASTGELFF.

The chain combines TRBV5-1 with TRBJ2-7; perhaps TRBD1 as D (6 bases). The germline V and J ends were trimmed by 4 bases and 6 bases, with 17 bases remaining between them. The CDR3 length is 14 residues. The V gene's germline CDR1 is SGHRS and CDR2 YFSETQ. This chain's CDR3 is CASSGGPGEGEQYF. CDR3 nucleotide sequence: TGCGCCAGCAGCGGAGGACCAGGGGAAGGCGAGCAGTACTTC.